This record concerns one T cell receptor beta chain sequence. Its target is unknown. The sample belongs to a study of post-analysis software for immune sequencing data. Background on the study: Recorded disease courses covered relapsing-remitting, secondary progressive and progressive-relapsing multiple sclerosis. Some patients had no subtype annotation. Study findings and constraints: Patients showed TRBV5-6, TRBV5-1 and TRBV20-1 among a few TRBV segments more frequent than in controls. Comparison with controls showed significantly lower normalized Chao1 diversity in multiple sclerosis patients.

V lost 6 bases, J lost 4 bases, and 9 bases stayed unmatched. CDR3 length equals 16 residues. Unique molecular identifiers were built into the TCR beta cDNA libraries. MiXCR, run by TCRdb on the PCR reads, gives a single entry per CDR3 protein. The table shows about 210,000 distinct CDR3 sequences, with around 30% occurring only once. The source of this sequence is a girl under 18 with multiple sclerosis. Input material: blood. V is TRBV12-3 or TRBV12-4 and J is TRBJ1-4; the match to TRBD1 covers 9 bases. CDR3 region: CASRYTTGGLNEKLFF. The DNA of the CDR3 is TGTGCCAGCAGATATACTACAGGGGGCCTTAATGAAAAACTGTTTTTT.